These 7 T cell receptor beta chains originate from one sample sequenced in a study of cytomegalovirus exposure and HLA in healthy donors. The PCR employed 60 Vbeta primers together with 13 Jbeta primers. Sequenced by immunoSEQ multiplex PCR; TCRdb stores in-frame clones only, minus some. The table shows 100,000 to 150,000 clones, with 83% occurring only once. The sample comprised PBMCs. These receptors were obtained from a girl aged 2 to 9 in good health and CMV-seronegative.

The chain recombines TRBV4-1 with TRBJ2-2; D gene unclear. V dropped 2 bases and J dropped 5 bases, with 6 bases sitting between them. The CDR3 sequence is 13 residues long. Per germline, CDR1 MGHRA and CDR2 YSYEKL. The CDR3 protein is CASSQPPTGELFF. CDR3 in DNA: TGCGCCAGCAGCCAACCCCCTACCGGGGAGCTGTTTTTT.

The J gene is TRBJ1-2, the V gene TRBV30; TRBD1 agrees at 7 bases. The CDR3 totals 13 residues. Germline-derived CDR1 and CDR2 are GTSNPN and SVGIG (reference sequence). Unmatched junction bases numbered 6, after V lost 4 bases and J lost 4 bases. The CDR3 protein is CAWTRQGPYGYTF. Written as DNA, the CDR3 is TGTGCCTGGACTAGACAGGGTCCCTATGGCTACACCTTC.

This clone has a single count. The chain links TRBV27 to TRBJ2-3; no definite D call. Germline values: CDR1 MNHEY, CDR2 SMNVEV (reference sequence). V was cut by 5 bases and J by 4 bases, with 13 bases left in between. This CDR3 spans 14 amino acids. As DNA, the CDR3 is TGTGCCAGCAGTCCCGAGGTGAAGCCAGATACGCAGTATTTT. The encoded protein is CASSPEVKPDTQYF.

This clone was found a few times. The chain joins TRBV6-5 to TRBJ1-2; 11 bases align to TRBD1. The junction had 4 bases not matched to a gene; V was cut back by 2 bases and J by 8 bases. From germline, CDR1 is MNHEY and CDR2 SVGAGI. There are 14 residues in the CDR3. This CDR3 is CASSYGQGAFGYTF. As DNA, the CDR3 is TGTGCCAGCAGTTACGGACAGGGGGCATTCGGCTACACCTTC.

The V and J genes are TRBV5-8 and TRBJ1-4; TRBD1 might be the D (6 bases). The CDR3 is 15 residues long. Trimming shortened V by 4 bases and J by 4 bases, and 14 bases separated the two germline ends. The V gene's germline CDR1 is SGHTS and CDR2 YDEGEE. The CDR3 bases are TGTGCCAGCAGCCCTAGGACAGCCTATAATGAAAAACTGTTTTTT. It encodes CASSPRTAYNEKLFF.

CDR3 in DNA: TGTGCCAGCAGCTCGGGGACAGGGGGCTTATGGGGAACTGAAGCTTTCTTT. Its translation: CASSSGTGGLWGTEAFF. This chain links TRBV13 with TRBJ1-1, with 12 bases lining up with TRBD1. The V gene's germline CDR1 is PRHDT and CDR2 FYEKMQ (reference sequence). J was trimmed by 5 bases and V by 4 bases; bases with no gene match: 11. This CDR3 has 17 amino acids.

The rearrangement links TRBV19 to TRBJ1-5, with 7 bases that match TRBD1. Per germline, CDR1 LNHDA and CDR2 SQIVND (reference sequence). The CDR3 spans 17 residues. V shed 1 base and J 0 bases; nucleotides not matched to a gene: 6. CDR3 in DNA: TGTGCCAGTAGTATAGCATGGAGGGGGCCTAGCAATCAGCCCCAGCATTTT. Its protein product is CASSIAWRGPSNQPQHF.